The T cell receptor beta chain under discussion was sequenced for a study of cytomegalovirus exposure and HLA in healthy donors. Study overall: Unique TCRs from HLA-typed donors, 85 million to 100 million of them, were held in an early data release.

CDR3 length: 12 amino acids. The ends were cut back, 2 bases at V and 6 bases at J, with 9 bases in the middle. From germline, CDR1 is SGHRS and CDR2 YFSETQ. The study ran its PCR with 60 Vbeta and 13 Jbeta primers. Clones were read by immunoSEQ multiplex PCR, and TCRdb kept only the in-frame ones, dropping some. The table lists some 130,000 clones, about 80% of them singletons. Whole-study findings and limits: Under in vitro conditions, three CMV-associated chains were confirmed as specific for CMV antigens. TCR beta sequences reportedly predicted the HLA-A and HLA-B alleles of most subjects accurately. There were several of the most significant clusters that appeared linked to common viral pathogens in a later analysis.

To note about this clone: Its antigen is unknown. This specimen includes other DNA sequences encoding the same CDR3.

This TCR was recovered from a man aged 25-40 years in good health. The source material was PBMCs. This chain joins TRBV5-1 and TRBJ2-7; D may be TRBD2 (5 bases). The CDR3 DNA sequence: TGCGCCAGCAGCTTAGGAGGCTCCGAGCAGTACTTC. Residues: CASSLGGSEQYF. Together with reference TRBV5-1 and TRBJ2-7, the CDR3 gives the full variable domain: KAGVTQTPRYLIKTRGQQVTLSCSPISGHRSVSWYQQTPGQGLQFLFEYFSETQRNKGNFPGRFSGRQFSNSRSEMNVSTLELGDSALYLCASSLGGSEQYFGPGTRLTVT.